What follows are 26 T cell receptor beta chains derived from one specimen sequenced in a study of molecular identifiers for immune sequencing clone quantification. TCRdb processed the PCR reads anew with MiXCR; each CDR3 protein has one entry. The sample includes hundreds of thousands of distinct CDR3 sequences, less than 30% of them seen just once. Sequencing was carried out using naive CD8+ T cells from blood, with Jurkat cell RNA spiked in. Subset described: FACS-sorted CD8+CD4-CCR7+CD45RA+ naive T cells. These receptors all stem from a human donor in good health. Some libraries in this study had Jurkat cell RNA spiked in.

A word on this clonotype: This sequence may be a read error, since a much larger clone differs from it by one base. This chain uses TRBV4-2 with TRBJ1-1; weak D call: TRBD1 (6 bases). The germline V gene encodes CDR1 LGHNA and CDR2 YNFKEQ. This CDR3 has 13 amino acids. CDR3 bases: TGTGCCAGCAGCTACACAGGGATGTCTGAAGCTCTCTTT. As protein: CASSYTGMSEALF.

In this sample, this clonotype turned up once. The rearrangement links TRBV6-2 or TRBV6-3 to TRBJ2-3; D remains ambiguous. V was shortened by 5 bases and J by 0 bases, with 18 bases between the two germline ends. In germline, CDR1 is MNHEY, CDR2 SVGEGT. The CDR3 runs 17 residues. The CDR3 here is CASSPPHKAYSTDTQYF. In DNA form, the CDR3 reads TGTGCCAGCAGTCCCCCCCACAAGGCCTACAGCACAGATACGCAGTATTTT.

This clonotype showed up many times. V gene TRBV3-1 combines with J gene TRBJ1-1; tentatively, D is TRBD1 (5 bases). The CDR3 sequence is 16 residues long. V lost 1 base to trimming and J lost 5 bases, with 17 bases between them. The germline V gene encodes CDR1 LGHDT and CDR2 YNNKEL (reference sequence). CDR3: CASSQVLNRGDTEAFF. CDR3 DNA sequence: TGTGCCAGCAGCCAAGTGCTTAACCGGGGGGATACTGAAGCTTTCTTT.

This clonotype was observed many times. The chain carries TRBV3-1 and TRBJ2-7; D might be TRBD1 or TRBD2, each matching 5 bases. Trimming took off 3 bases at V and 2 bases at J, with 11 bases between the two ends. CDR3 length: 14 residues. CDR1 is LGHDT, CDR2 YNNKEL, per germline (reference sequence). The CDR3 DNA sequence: TGTGCCAGCAGCCATCGGGGACCAACCTACGAGCAGTACTTC. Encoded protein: CASSHRGPTYEQYF.

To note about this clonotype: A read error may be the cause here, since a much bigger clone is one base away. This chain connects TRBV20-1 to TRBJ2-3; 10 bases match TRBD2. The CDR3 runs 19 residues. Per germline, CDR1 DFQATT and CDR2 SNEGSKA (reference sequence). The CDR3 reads CRATQPYDFSGGLADTQYF. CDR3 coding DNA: TGCAGAGCTACCCAACCCTACGACTTTAGCGGGGGGCTCGCAGATACGCAGTATTTT.

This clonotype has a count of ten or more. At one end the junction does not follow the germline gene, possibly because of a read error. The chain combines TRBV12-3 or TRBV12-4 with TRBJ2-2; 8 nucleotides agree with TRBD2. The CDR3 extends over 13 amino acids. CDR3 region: CASRLAGTGELFF. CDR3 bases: TGTGCCAGCAGATTAGCGGGGACCGGGGAGCTGTTTTTT.

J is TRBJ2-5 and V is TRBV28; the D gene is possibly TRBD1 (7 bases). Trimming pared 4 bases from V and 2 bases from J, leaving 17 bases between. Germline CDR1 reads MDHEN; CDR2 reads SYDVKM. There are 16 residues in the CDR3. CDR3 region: CASSSWRGPEQETQYF. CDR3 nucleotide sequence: TGTGCCAGCAGTTCCTGGAGGGGGCCGGAGCAAGAGACCCAGTACTTC.

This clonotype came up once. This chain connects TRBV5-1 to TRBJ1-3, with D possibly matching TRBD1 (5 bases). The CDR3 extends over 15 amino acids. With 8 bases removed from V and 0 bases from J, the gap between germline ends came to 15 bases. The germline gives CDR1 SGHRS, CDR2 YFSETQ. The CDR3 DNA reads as TGCGCCAGGAGCCCGGGACCGAACTCTGGAAACACCATATATTTT. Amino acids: CARSPGPNSGNTIYF.

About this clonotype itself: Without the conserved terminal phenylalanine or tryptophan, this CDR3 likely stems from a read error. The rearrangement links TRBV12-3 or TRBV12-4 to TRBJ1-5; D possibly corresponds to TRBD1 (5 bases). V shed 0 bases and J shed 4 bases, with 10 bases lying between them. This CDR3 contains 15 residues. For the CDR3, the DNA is TGTGCCAGCAGTTTAGCGGGACCTACGAATCAGCCCCAGCATGTT. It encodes CASSLAGPTNQPQHV.

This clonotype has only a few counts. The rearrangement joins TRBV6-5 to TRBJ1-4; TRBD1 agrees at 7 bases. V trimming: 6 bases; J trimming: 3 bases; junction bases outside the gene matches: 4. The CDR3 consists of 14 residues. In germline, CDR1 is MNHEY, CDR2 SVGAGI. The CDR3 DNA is TGTGCCAGCAGACACAGGGGCGCTAATGAAAAACTGTTTTTT. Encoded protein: CASRHRGANEKLFF.

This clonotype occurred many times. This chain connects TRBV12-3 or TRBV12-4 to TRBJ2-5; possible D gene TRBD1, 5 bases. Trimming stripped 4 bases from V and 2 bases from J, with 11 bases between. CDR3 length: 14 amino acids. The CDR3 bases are TGTGCCAGCAGTTCCCCGACAGAACAAGAGACCCAGTACTTC. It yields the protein CASSSPTEQETQYF.

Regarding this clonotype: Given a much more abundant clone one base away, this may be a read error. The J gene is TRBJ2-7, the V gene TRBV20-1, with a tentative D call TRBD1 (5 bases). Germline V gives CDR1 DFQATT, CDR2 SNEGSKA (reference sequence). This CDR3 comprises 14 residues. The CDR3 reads CGARGSRALYEQYF. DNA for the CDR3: TGCGGTGCTAGAGGAAGCAGGGCCCTCTACGAGCAGTACTTC.

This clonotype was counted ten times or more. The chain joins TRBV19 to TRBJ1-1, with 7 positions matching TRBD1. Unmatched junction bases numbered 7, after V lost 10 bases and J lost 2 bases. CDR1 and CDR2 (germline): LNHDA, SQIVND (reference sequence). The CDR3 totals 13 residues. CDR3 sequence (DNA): TGTGCCACCCGACAGGGACTAAACACTGAAGCTTTCTTT. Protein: CATRQGLNTEAFF.

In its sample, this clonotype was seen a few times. CDR3 bases: TGTGCCAGCAGCTCAGAGGGACAGGGCGTGTTCATGAACACTGAAGCTTTCTTT. The encoded protein is CASSSEGQGVFMNTEAFF. J is TRBJ1-1 and V is TRBV5-4; 9 bases map to TRBD1. The germline CDR1 and CDR2 sequences are SGHNT and YYREEE (reference sequence). The CDR3 length is 18 residues. Losses at the gene ends were 3 bases for V and 0 bases for J; bases not matched to a gene: 12.

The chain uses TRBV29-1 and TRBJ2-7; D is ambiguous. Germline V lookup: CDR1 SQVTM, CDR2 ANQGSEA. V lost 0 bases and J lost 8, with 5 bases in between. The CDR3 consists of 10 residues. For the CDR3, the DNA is TGCAGCGTTGAAGAAGGCAAGCAGTACTTC. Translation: CSVEEGKQYF.

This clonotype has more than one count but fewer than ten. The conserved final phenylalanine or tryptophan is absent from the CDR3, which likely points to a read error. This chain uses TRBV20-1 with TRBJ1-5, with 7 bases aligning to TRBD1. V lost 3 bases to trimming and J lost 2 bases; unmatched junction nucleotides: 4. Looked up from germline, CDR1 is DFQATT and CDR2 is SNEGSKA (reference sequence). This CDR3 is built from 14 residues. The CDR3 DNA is TGCAGTGCTAGCCTCGGGACAGGCAATCAGCCCCAGCATGTT. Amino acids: CSASLGTGNQPQHV.

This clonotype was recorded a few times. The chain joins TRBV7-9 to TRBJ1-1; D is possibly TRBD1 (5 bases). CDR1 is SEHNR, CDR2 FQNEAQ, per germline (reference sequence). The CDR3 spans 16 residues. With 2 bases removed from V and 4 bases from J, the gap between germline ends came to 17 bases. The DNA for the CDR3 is TGTGCCAGCAGCTTACAGGGTTCGGGAATTGGCACTGAAGCTTTCTTT. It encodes CASSLQGSGIGTEAFF.

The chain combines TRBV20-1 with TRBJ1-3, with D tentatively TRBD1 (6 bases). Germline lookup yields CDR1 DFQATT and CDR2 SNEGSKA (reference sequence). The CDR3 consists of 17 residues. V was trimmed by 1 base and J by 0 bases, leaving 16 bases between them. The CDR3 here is CSARVPRGRASGNTIYF. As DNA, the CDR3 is TGCAGTGCTAGAGTTCCCAGGGGCCGAGCCTCTGGAAACACCATATATTTT.

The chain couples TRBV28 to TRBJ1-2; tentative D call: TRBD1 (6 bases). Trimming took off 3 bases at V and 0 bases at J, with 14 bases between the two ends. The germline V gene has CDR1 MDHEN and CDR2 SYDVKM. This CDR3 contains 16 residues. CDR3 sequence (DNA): TGTGCCAGCAGTTTGCGGGACACCACCTCTAACTATGGCTACACCTTC. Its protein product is CASSLRDTTSNYGYTF.

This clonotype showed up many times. CDR3 nucleotides: TGTGCCAGCAGTGACGATTCAATGAACACTGAAGCTTTCTTT. Protein product: CASSDDSMNTEAFF. The chain has TRBV6-1 and TRBJ1-1; D call uncertain. Trimming removed 3 bases from V and 0 bases from J, with 8 bases in between. This CDR3 is built from 14 residues. Germline V gene lookup returns CDR1 MNHNS and CDR2 SASEGT.

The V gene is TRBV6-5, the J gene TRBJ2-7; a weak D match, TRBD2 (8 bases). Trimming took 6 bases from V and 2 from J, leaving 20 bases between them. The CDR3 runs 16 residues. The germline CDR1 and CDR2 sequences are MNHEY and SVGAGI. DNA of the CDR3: TGTGCCAGCAGCCTCTCGGTAGCGGGGACAGCCTACGAGCAGTACTTC. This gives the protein CASSLSVAGTAYEQYF.

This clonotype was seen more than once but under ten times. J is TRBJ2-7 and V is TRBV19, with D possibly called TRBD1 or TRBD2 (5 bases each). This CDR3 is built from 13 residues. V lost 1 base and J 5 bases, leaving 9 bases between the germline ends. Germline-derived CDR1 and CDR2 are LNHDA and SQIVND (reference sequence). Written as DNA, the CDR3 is TGTGCCAGTAGTATAGTTTCGGGGCACGAGCAGTACTTC. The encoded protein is CASSIVSGHEQYF. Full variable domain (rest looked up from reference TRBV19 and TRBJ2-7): DGGITQSPKYLFRKEGQNVTLSCEQNLNHDAMYWYRQDPGQGLRLIYYSQIVNDFQKGDIAEGYSVSREKKESFPLTVTSAQKNPTAFYLCASSIVSGHEQYFGPGTRLTVT.

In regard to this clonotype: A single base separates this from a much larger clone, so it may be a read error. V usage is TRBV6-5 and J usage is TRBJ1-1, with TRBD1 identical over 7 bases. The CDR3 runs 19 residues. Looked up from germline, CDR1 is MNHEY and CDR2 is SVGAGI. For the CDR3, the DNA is TGTGCCAGCAGTTACCACTATAGCGAGCCGGGACAGACGAACACTAAAGCTTTCTTT. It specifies CASSYHYSEPGQTNTKAFF.

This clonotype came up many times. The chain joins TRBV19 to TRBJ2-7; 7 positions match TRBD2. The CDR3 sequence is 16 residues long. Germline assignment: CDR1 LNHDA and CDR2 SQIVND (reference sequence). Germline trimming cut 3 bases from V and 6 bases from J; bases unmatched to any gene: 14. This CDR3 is CASSIGVRGSDPEQYF. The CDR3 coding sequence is TGTGCCAGTAGTATCGGGGTGCGGGGGAGCGACCCCGAGCAGTACTTC.

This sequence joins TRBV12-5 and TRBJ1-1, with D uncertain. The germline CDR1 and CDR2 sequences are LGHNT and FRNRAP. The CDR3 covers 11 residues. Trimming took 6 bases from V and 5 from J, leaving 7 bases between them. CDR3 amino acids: CASGIGTEAFF. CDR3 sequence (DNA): TGTGCTAGTGGGATCGGTACTGAAGCTTTCTTT.

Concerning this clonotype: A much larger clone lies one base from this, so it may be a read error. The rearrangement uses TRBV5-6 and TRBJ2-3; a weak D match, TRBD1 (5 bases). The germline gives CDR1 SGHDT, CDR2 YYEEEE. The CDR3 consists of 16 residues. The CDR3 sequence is CASSFSLAGATGTQYF. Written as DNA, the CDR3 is TGTGCCAGCAGCTTTTCACTGGCTGGGGCCACAGGTACGCAGTATTTT.